This T cell receptor beta chain was documented in a study of blood T cell repertoires in COVID-19. On the study more broadly: COVID-19 samples, acute and convalescent, were from the United States, Italy and Spain. T cells, B-cell-depleted T cells, or PBMCs supplied cDNA or gDNA.

Original data processing: Reference gene primer amplification yielded estimated nucleated cell counts. Profiled with immunoSEQ multiplex PCR; TCRdb holds only in-frame clones, not every one. V, J and clone size are taken as reported in that table, and D and trimming were inferred from the DNA itself. The sample consists of approximately 110,000 clones, 84% of them appearing once. V was trimmed by 7 bases and J by 3 bases, leaving 12 bases between them. CDR3 size: 13 residues. The receptor's source is a woman between 45 and 60 years old with acute or convalescent COVID-19. This chain uses TRBV12-3 or TRBV12-4 with TRBJ2-5; a possible D gene is TRBD1 (5 bases). The sequenced sample consisted of peripheral blood. CDR3 bases: TGTGCCAGCAAAATCTGGGGCGAAGAGACCCAGTACTTC. Its translation: CASKIWGEETQYF.